Presented here are 26 T cell receptor beta chains from one specimen sequenced in a study of T cell repertoires in cytomegalovirus infection (dated by TCRdb to about 2019). The data were produced on an Illumina HiSeq 1500. TCRdb redid the processing of the public reads, applying fastp at Q25 and MiXCR, and retained in-frame beta chains. Rows merge per CDR3 protein into single entries with the most common DNA and genes. Across this sample there are about 740,000 distinct CDR3 sequences, with about a third seen only once. The top ten hold 2.5% to 3% of the sample. Material for sequencing was PBMCs. The receptors shown here come from a human donor in good health (CMV status not recorded). Some clones in this sample may be carry-over from other donors' samples.

This clonotype was observed a few times. This chain connects TRBV28 to TRBJ2-1; D not certain. Germline assignment: CDR1 MDHEN and CDR2 SYDVKM. V was cut by 5 bases and J by 2 bases, with 19 bases left in between. The CDR3 loop spans 17 amino acids. The CDR3 nucleotides are TGTGCCAGCAGTCCCGGGCTGGTGAGCTACCCCTACAATGAGCAGTTCTTC. Its translation: CASSPGLVSYPYNEQFF.

The chain recombines TRBV19 with TRBJ2-5, with a tentative D call TRBD2 (6 bases). This CDR3 has 12 amino acids. Trimming took 5 bases from V and 5 from J, leaving 9 bases between them. The V gene's germline CDR1 is LNHDA and CDR2 SQIVND (reference sequence). CDR3 DNA: TGTGCCAGTAGTTCTAGCGCCGAGACCCAGTACTTC. Encoded protein: CASSSSAETQYF.

The rearrangement joins TRBV4-1 to TRBJ2-6; TRBD2 is a possible D gene (6 bases). This CDR3 comprises 17 residues. Trimming pared 4 bases from V and 0 bases from J, leaving 13 bases between. The germline V gene encodes CDR1 MGHRA and CDR2 YSYEKL. Here the CDR3 reads CASSRLGSPSGANVLTF. CDR3 nucleotides: TGCGCCAGCAGCCGACTAGGGTCCCCCTCTGGGGCCAACGTCCTGACTTTC.

The V gene is TRBV24-1, the J gene TRBJ2-7; 8 bases map to TRBD2. From germline, CDR1 is KGHDR and CDR2 SFDVKD. The V segment lost 6 bases and the J segment 1 base; nucleotides outside the gene matches: 4. The CDR3 length is 14 residues. As DNA, the CDR3 is TGTGCCACCAGTCAGGCGGGAGGTTCCTACGAGCAGTACTTC. The encoded protein is CATSQAGGSYEQYF.

Written as DNA, the CDR3 is TGTGCCAGCAGCTTATCCGACAGGGGGACTTTCTTT. Encoded protein: CASSLSDRGTFF. This chain joins TRBV7-9 and TRBJ1-1; 9 bases agree with TRBD1. Germline trimming cut 2 bases from V and 12 bases from J; bases unmatched to any gene: 4. The germline V gene has CDR1 SEHNR and CDR2 FQNEAQ (reference sequence). This CDR3 has 12 residues.

J is TRBJ2-2 and V is TRBV3-1, with 7 bases matching TRBD2. Losses at the gene ends were 3 bases for V and 5 bases for J; bases not matched to a gene: 6. The germline gives CDR1 LGHDT, CDR2 YNNKEL (reference sequence). This CDR3 has 15 residues. CDR3 in amino acids: CASSHPRGGTGELFF. The CDR3, as DNA: TGTGCCAGCAGCCACCCCCGGGGAGGGACCGGGGAGCTGTTTTTT.

The V gene is TRBV19, the J gene TRBJ2-1, with a tentative D call TRBD2 (5 bases). The CDR3 is 14 amino acids. Between the trimmed V and J ends, which lost 8 bases and 1 base, there was a span of 12 bases. Germline V gene data show CDR1 as LNHDA and CDR2 as SQIVND (reference sequence). The CDR3 is CASGPPGSYNEQFF. The CDR3 coding sequence is TGTGCCAGTGGACCCCCGGGATCCTACAATGAGCAGTTCTTC.

This clonotype was picked up a small number of times. This chain links TRBV11-3 with TRBJ2-1; 8 nucleotides align to TRBD1. CDR1 and CDR2 from the germline V gene are SGHNT and YENEEA. Trimming cost V 5 bases and J 8 bases; bases outside gene matches: 11. There are 15 residues in the CDR3. The CDR3 DNA follows: TGTGCCAGCAGCGCGCCGGGACAGGTATCATATGAGCAGTTCTTC. It codes for CASSAPGQVSYEQFF.

This clonotype came up a few times. The CDR3 loop is CASSLHNYGYTF. The DNA of the CDR3 is TGCGCCAGCAGCTTACATAACTATGGCTACACCTTC. The V gene is TRBV5-1, the J gene TRBJ1-2; D call uncertain. Per the germline V gene, CDR1 is SGHRS and CDR2 is YFSETQ. V was cut by 2 bases and J by 1 base, with 3 bases left in between. CDR3 length equals 12 residues.

This clonotype was counted ten times or more. The rearrangement uses TRBV7-8 and TRBJ2-3, with 11 bases lining up with TRBD2. The germline V gene encodes CDR1 SGHVS and CDR2 FQNEAQ. V shed 1 base and J 5 bases; nucleotides not matched to a gene: 8. This CDR3 is built from 17 residues. The CDR3 sequence is CASSLGSSGRARDTQYF. The CDR3, as DNA: TGTGCCAGCAGCTTAGGTAGTAGCGGGAGGGCCAGAGATACGCAGTATTTT. Full variable domain (remainder filled in from reference TRBV7-8 and TRBJ2-3): GAGVSQSPRYKVAKRGQDVALRCDPISGHVSLFWYQQALGQGPEFLTYFQNEAQLDKSGLPSDRFFAERPEGSVSTLKIQRTQQEDSAVYLCASSLGSSGRARDTQYFGPGTRLTVL.

V is TRBV19 and J is TRBJ2-2, with D perhaps matching TRBD1 or TRBD2 (5 bases each). Trimming stripped 10 bases from V and 0 bases from J, with 12 bases between. The CDR3 is made up of 14 amino acids. Looked up from germline, CDR1 is LNHDA and CDR2 is SQIVND (reference sequence). The DNA for the CDR3 is TGTGCCATCTCGGGACGGACGAACACCGGGGAGCTGTTTTTT. Its protein product is CAISGRTNTGELFF.

This chain connects TRBV14 to TRBJ2-7; D possibly corresponds to TRBD1 (6 bases). Trimming pared 0 bases from V and 9 bases from J, leaving 9 bases between. The CDR3 length is 12 residues. Germline V gene lookup returns CDR1 SGHDN and CDR2 FVKESK. The CDR3 DNA is TGTGCCAGCAGCCAAGATAGGACAGTGCAGTACTTC. Its protein product is CASSQDRTVQYF. The entire variable domain, with the rest obtained from reference TRBV14 and TRBJ2-7, is as follows: EAGVTQFPSHSVIEKGQTVTLRCDPISGHDNLYWYRRVMGKEIKFLLHFVKESKQDESGMPNNRFLAERTGGTYSTLKVQPAELEDSGVYFCASSQDRTVQYFGPGTRLTVT.

The chain has TRBV4-1 and TRBJ2-1, with 10 bases aligning to TRBD2. Germline V lookup: CDR1 MGHRA, CDR2 YSYEKL. This CDR3 has 18 residues. V shed 6 bases and J 5 bases; nucleotides not matched to a gene: 16. The DNA of the CDR3 is TGCGCCAGCAGACTGGTAGCGGGGGGCGAGGGGGTTCACAATGAGCAGTTCTTC. Translation: CASRLVAGGEGVHNEQFF.

A note on this clonotype: This sequence may be a read error, since a much larger clone differs from it by one base. A read error is likely, as this CDR3 ends without the conserved phenylalanine or tryptophan. This chain links TRBV7-6 with TRBJ1-2; no clear D gene. V shed 4 bases and J shed 5 bases, with 11 bases lying between them. CDR1 SGHVS and CDR2 FNYEAQ come from the germline V gene. This CDR3 has 13 amino acids. This CDR3 reads CASSSTDSYGYTL. The CDR3 DNA reads TGTGCCAGCAGCTCCACAGATTCTTATGGCTACACCTTA.

The chain has TRBV28 and TRBJ1-2; no clear D gene. The V end was cut by 2 bases, the J end by 8 bases, with 21 bases between. The CDR3 covers 16 residues. CDR1 and CDR2 from the germline V gene are MDHEN and SYDVKM. CDR3 bases: TGTGCCAGCAGTTTAAAGGAACAGTTTGGGTTTAAGGGCTACACCTTC. The encoded protein is CASSLKEQFGFKGYTF.

The chain combines TRBV15 with TRBJ1-6; D may be TRBD1 (5 bases). Trimming took off 6 bases at V and 6 bases at J, with 9 bases between the two ends. The V gene's germline CDR1 is LNHNV and CDR2 YYDKDF (reference sequence). The CDR3 spans 13 residues. The CDR3 DNA is TGTGCCACCAGGGGGACGGGTAATTCACCCCTCCACTTT. It translates to CATRGTGNSPLHF.

This clonotype has only a few counts. The rearrangement joins TRBV2 to TRBJ2-5, with D possibly being TRBD2 (5 bases). Germline CDR1 is SNHLY and CDR2 is FYNNEI. V lost 3 bases, J lost 1 base, and 9 bases lay in between. The CDR3 loop spans 14 amino acids. CDR3 sequence: CASSEWRTQETQYF. The CDR3 DNA is TGTGCCAGCAGTGAGTGGAGGACCCAAGAGACCCAGTACTTC.

The V and J genes are TRBV24-1 and TRBJ2-3, with D unclear. V lost 3 bases and J lost 4, with 16 bases in between. This CDR3 region has 16 residues. Germline lookup yields CDR1 KGHDR and CDR2 SFDVKD. CDR3 amino acids: CATSDPTSFRADTQYF. For the CDR3, the DNA is TGTGCCACCAGTGATCCGACGAGCTTCCGGGCAGATACGCAGTATTTT.

The gene calls are TRBV7-9 and TRBJ1-1; 7 bases line up with TRBD1. Germline CDR1 and CDR2: SEHNR and FQNEAQ (reference sequence). J was trimmed by 5 bases and V by 5 bases; bases with no gene match: 5. The CDR3 is made up of 13 amino acids. CDR3 bases: TGTGCCAGCAGCGTTACAGGGGAAACTGAAGCTTTCTTT. It is translated as CASSVTGETEAFF.

The sample holds a few counts of this clonotype. The chain joins TRBV5-1 to TRBJ1-4, with TRBD1 identical over 7 bases. With V trimmed by 0 bases and J by 3 bases, 5 bases remained unmatched. There are 16 residues in the CDR3. Germline CDR1 and CDR2: SGHRS and YFSETQ. CDR3 residues: CASSLGSTGPNEKLFF. The CDR3, as DNA: TGCGCCAGCAGCTTGGGTTCGACAGGGCCTAATGAAAAACTGTTTTTT. Combining the CDR3 with reference TRBV5-1 and TRBJ1-4 gives the whole variable domain KAGVTQTPRYLIKTRGQQVTLSCSPISGHRSVSWYQQTPGQGLQFLFEYFSETQRNKGNFPGRFSGRQFSNSRSEMNVSTLELGDSALYLCASSLGSTGPNEKLFFGSGTQLSVL.

The chain has TRBV28 and TRBJ1-1; D call uncertain. V lost 7 bases, J lost 1 base, and 16 bases lay in between. The germline gives CDR1 MDHEN, CDR2 SYDVKM. CDR3 length: 15 amino acids. CDR3: CASKQTGMSNTEAFF. The CDR3 nucleotides read TGTGCCAGCAAACAGACGGGTATGTCGAACACTGAAGCTTTCTTT.

V and J are TRBV28 and TRBJ1-4; D remains ambiguous. The V end lost 6 bases, the J end lost 6 bases, and 14 bases lay between the germline ends. Germline CDR1 reads MDHEN; CDR2 reads SYDVKM. The CDR3 spans 14 residues. Here the CDR3 DNA reads TGTGCCAGCAGCCAGGACGGTGGGGATGAAAAACTGTTTTTT. This encodes CASSQDGGDEKLFF. The entire variable domain, with the rest obtained from reference TRBV28 and TRBJ1-4, is as follows: DVKVTQSSRYLVKRTGEKVFLECVQDMDHENMFWYRQDPGLGLRLIYFSYDVKMKEKGDIPEGYSVSREKKERFSLILESASTNQTSMYLCASSQDGGDEKLFFGSGTQLSVL.

The chain joins TRBV10-3 to TRBJ2-1; 8 nucleotides align to TRBD2. CDR3 size: 18 residues. Germline V gene data show CDR1 as ENHRY and CDR2 as SYGVKD. The ends lost 0 bases at V and 0 bases at J; junction bases unmatched: 7. CDR3 amino acids: CAISESLDSGTSYNEQFF. The CDR3, as DNA: TGTGCCATCAGTGAGTCTCTGGATAGCGGGACCTCCTACAATGAGCAGTTCTTC.

The rearrangement links TRBV28 to TRBJ2-7, with 10 bases matching TRBD1. With 2 bases clipped from V and 4 bases from J, the junction kept 8 bases outside the gene matches. This CDR3 is 16 amino acids long. CDR1 and CDR2 (germline): MDHEN, SYDVKM. For the CDR3, the DNA is TGTGCCAGCAGTTTACCCGTGACAGGGGGCTCTTACGAGCAGTACTTC. It is translated as CASSLPVTGGSYEQYF.

To note about this clonotype: Just one base apart from a much larger clone, this may be a read error. The chain couples TRBV7-6 to TRBJ2-2; the match to TRBD2 covers 8 bases. The CDR3 sequence is 17 residues long. The germline V gene encodes CDR1 SGHVS and CDR2 FNYEAQ. CDR3 DNA: TGTGCCAGCAGCTTAACGTTGCGGGGGGTCCACACCGGGGATCTGTTTTTT. Protein product: CASSLTLRGVHTGDLFF.

The gene calls are TRBV10-3 and TRBJ1-2, with 10 nucleotides matching TRBD1. The CDR3 length is 15 residues. Germline V gene data show CDR1 as ENHRY and CDR2 as SYGVKD. With 2 bases clipped from V and 3 bases from J, the junction kept 3 bases outside the gene matches. The CDR3 DNA sequence: TGTGCCATCAGTGAGATGACAGGGGGCCACTATGGCTACACCTTC. The encoded protein is CAISEMTGGHYGYTF.